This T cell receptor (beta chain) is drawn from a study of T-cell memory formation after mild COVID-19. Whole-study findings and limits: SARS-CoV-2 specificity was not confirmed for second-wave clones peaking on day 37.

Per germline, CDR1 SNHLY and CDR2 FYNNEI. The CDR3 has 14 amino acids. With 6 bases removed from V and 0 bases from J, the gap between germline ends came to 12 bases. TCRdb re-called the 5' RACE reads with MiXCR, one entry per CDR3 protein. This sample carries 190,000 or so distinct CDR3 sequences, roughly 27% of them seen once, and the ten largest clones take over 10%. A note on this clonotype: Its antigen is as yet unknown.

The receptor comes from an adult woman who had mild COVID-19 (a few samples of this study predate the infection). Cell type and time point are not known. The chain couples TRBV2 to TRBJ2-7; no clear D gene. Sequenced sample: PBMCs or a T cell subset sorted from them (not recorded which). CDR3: CASRVGQASYEQYF. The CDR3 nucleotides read TGTGCCAGCAGGGTAGGGCAGGCCTCCTACGAGCAGTACTTC.